This T cell receptor (beta chain) stems from a study of blood T cell repertoires in COVID-19. In the study overall: Acute and convalescent COVID-19 samples came from the United States, Italy and Spain.

Trimming took off 5 bases at V and 4 bases at J, with 15 bases between the two ends. CDR3 length equals 14 residues. Per germline, CDR1 LNHDA and CDR2 SQIVND (reference sequence). Assay used: immunoSEQ multiplex PCR; TCRdb lists only in-frame clones, some missing. Of a few hundred thousand clones detected, 70% to 90% appear once; the ten largest clones hold around 0.92%. The sample was peripheral blood. This clonotype was sampled from a man aged 18 to 30 with COVID-19, enrolled during active disease. The rearrangement joins TRBV19 to TRBJ2-7; possibly TRBD2 for D (5 bases). The CDR3, as DNA: TGTGCCAGTAGTGAGAGGCGGGCCAGTTACGAGCAGTACTTC. Translating gives CASSERRASYEQYF.